A selection of T cell receptor beta chains follows, all from one sample in a study of TIL therapy for anti-PD-1-resistant metastatic lung cancer. TCRdb's copy holds only in-frame clones and misses some; the assay was immunoSEQ multiplex PCR. The table shows under 100,000 clones, with around 71% occurring only once. This sample comprised tumor tissue, obtained at baseline. These receptor sequences come from a person aged 25 to 80 with non-small cell lung cancer. Each CDR3 is given with its conserved first and last residue. Each record gives: D gene, J gene, clone size, V gene, CDR3 length, CDR3 protein. D genes are given only for firm matches. Some rows mark clone size as missing; the rest say once, few, many or name a class of expanded clone.

D: TRBD1; J: TRBJ2-7; size: .; V: TRBV7-9; length: 14; CDR3: CASSLGQQSYEQYF
D: .; J: TRBJ1-2; size: few; V: TRBV3-1/TRBV3-2; length: 15; CDR3: CASSQGHFPSYGYTF
D: TRBD1; J: TRBJ2-2; size: medium-sized; V: TRBV9; length: 16; CDR3: CASSVGTGTNTGELFF
D: .; J: TRBJ2-7; size: .; V: TRBV18; length: 13; CDR3: CASSPPAKDEQYF
D: .; J: TRBJ1-3; size: .; V: TRBV4-3; length: 14; CDR3: CASSPYGPADTIYF
D: TRBD1; J: TRBJ2-7; size: .; V: TRBV12-3/TRBV12-4; length: 12; CDR3: CASTGDSYEQYF
D: TRBD2; J: TRBJ2-2; size: .; V: TRBV9; length: 20; CDR3: CASSSSRGLAGGLNTGELFF
D: TRBD1; J: TRBJ2-4; size: .; V: TRBV4-1; length: 20; CDR3: CASSQSRDRDDPRAKNIQYF
D: .; J: TRBJ2-7; size: .; V: TRBV27; length: 14; CDR3: CASSTGPLHYEQYF
D: .; J: TRBJ2-3; size: .; V: TRBV5-5; length: 15; CDR3: CASSLRAPTSDTQYF
D: .; J: TRBJ2-3; size: many; V: TRBV10-3; length: 14; CDR3: CAISESSTTDTQYF
D: TRBD1; J: TRBJ1-1; size: few; V: TRBV24-1; length: 13; CDR3: CATSDGTVPEAFF
D: .; J: TRBJ1-3; size: .; V: TRBV2; length: 12; CDR3: CASSRIRNTIYF
D: .; J: TRBJ2-7; size: few; V: TRBV29-1; length: 12; CDR3: CSVAVGFYEQYF
D: .; J: TRBJ2-2; size: .; V: TRBV11-2; length: 14; CDR3: CASSFTGVAGELFF
D: .; J: TRBJ2-3; size: .; V: TRBV24-1; length: 14; CDR3: CATQGRNGPDTQYF
D: .; J: TRBJ1-1; size: few; V: TRBV6-5; length: 12; CDR3: CASGRGRTEAFF
D: .; J: TRBJ2-4; size: .; V: TRBV6-2/TRBV6-3; length: 14; CDR3: CASSYAVAKNIQYF
D: TRBD2; J: TRBJ2-3; size: .; V: TRBV7-9; length: 15; CDR3: CASSMGLLSTDTQYF
D: .; J: TRBJ1-3; size: .; V: TRBV7-9; length: 12; CDR3: CASSLAGYTIYF
D: TRBD1; J: TRBJ1-3; size: .; V: TRBV28; length: 17; CDR3: CASSPKGTGGGGNTIYF
D: .; J: TRBJ2-7; size: .; V: TRBV4-3; length: 14; CDR3: CASSQDPDSYEQYF
D: TRBD1; J: TRBJ2-1; size: once; V: TRBV12-5; length: 15; CDR3: CASGFEGTGGNEQFF
D: .; J: TRBJ1-3; size: .; V: TRBV6-2/TRBV6-3; length: 15; CDR3: CASSSTGITGNTIYF
D: TRBD2; J: TRBJ2-2; size: .; V: TRBV5-4; length: 15; CDR3: CASSRFGGGTGELFF
D: .; J: TRBJ2-2; size: .; V: TRBV11-3; length: 16; CDR3: CASSSPGTSNTGELFF
D: .; J: TRBJ1-1; size: .; V: TRBV7-9; length: 15; CDR3: CASSPDGGLNTEAFF
D: TRBD1; J: TRBJ1-2; size: .; V: TRBV5-6; length: 18; CDR3: CASSYPGQASGVLYGYTF
D: .; J: TRBJ1-2; size: .; V: TRBV29-1; length: 11; CDR3: CSADRLYGYTF
D: .; J: TRBJ1-5; size: once; V: TRBV7-2; length: 16; CDR3: CASSPDGYQAGQPQHF
D: TRBD1; J: TRBJ1-1; size: .; V: TRBV19; length: 15; CDR3: CASSIGTGGDTEAFF
D: .; J: TRBJ2-3; size: .; V: TRBV7-2; length: 13; CDR3: CASNSWGEDTQYF
D: .; J: TRBJ1-2; size: .; V: TRBV7-9; length: 14; CDR3: CANSLRPGNYGYTF
D: TRBD1; J: TRBJ2-7; size: .; V: TRBV11-3; length: 15; CDR3: CASSLGAGGSYEQYF
D: TRBD1; J: TRBJ2-7; size: .; V: TRBV5-1; length: 14; CDR3: CASSWDRGTYEQYF
D: .; J: TRBJ2-7; size: .; V: TRBV30; length: 11; CDR3: CAWSVSNEQYF
D: TRBD2; J: TRBJ2-2; size: .; V: TRBV7-2; length: 15; CDR3: CASSYSGVNTGELFF
D: .; J: TRBJ1-2; size: .; V: TRBV18; length: 16; CDR3: CASSPRGQSEGYGYTF